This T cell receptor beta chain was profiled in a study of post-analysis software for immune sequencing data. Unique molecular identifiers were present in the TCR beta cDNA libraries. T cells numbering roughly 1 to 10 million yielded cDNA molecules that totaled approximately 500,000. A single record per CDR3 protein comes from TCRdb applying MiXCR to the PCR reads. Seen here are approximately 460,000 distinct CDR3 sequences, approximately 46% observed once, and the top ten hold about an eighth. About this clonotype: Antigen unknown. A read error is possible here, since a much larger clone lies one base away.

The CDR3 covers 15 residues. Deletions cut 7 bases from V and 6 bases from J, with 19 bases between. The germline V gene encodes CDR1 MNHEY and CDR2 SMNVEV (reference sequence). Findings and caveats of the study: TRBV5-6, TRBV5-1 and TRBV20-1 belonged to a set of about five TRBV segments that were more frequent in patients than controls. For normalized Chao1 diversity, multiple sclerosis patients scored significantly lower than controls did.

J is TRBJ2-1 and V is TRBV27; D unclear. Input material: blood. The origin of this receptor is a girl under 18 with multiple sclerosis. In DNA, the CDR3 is TGTGCCAGCACTCCTGGGGTTCTCAAGGTCAATGAGCAGTTCTTC. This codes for CASTPGVLKVNEQFF.